The 14 T cell receptor beta chains listed next were all sequenced from one sample in a study of T cells in Graves' hyperthyroidism and ophthalmopathy. Template material for amplifying TCR beta CDR3 regions consisted of RNA transcripts. Carried out on the TCR CDR3, a first-round RT-PCR used the HTBI primer set. TCRdb passed the multiplex PCR reads through MiXCR, listing each CDR3 protein once. The data hold hundreds of thousands of distinct CDR3 sequences, with about two fifths observed a single time. Sequenced material: blood. These receptors were obtained from a man aged 18 to 29 with Graves' hyperthyroidism.

V gene TRBV2 combines with J gene TRBJ2-2; 8 nucleotides match TRBD1. Germline V gene sequence: CDR1 SNHLY, CDR2 FYNNEI. J was trimmed by 6 bases and V by 3 bases; bases with no gene match: 6. CDR3 length equals 15 residues. The CDR3, as DNA: TGTGCCAGCAGTGATAGGCCAGGGGGCGCCGGGGAGCTGTTTTTT. Translating it yields CASSDRPGGAGELFF.

The rearrangement joins TRBV2 to TRBJ1-1; 9 bases match TRBD1. The CDR3 is 14 residues long. V shed 8 bases, J shed 5 bases, and the junction held 9 bases outside the gene matches. Germline-derived CDR1 and CDR2 are SNHLY and FYNNEI. The CDR3 protein is CASSPSDRGTEAFF. The CDR3 DNA sequence: TGTGCCAGCTCCCCCTCGGACAGGGGAACTGAAGCTTTCTTT.

This clonotype was recorded at least ten times. The chain links TRBV10-3 to TRBJ2-5; D ambiguous. V gave up 10 bases and J gave up 0 bases, with 9 bases separating them. The V gene's germline CDR1 is ENHRY and CDR2 SYGVKD. The CDR3 totals 12 residues. The CDR3: CASRQDQETQYF. CDR3 nucleotide sequence: TGTGCCAGCCGACAAGACCAAGAGACCCAGTACTTC.

Ten or more counts support this clonotype. The chain employs TRBV10-3 and TRBJ2-7; possible D gene TRBD2, 6 bases. V lost 8 bases to trimming and J lost 5 bases, with 19 bases between them. This CDR3 comprises 14 residues. The V gene's germline CDR1 is ENHRY and CDR2 SYGVKD. The CDR3 protein is CAIAVGLAIHEQYF. The DNA of the CDR3 is TGTGCCATCGCCGTCGGGCTAGCGATACACGAGCAGTACTTC.

This clonotype showed up many times. The genes are TRBV15 and TRBJ2-2, with D possibly TRBD1 on 6 matching bases. Deletions cut 4 bases from V and 0 bases from J, with 9 bases between. Germline loops: CDR1 LNHNV, CDR2 YYDKDF (reference sequence). CDR3 length: 15 amino acids. The CDR3 DNA reads as TGTGCCACCAGCATCGGACAGTCGAACACCGGGGAGCTGTTTTTT. It encodes CATSIGQSNTGELFF.

This clonotype appeared a few times. The V call is TRBV5-1, the J call TRBJ2-2; no firm D call. V was cut by 6 bases and J by 4 bases, with 13 bases left in between. The CDR3 consists of 14 residues. Germline V gene data show CDR1 as SGHRS and CDR2 as YFSETQ. The CDR3 region is CASKEQATTGELFF. DNA for the CDR3: TGCGCCAGCAAGGAGCAGGCGACCACCGGGGAGCTGTTTTTT.

There are a few counts of this clonotype. The chain recombines TRBV2 with TRBJ2-2, with 7 bases aligning to TRBD2. The J segment lost 2 bases and the V segment lost 6 bases, leaving 6 bases of the junction unmatched. CDR1 SNHLY and CDR2 FYNNEI come from the germline V gene. This CDR3 has 15 residues. CDR3 loop: CASSSRGVNTGELFF. In DNA form, the CDR3 reads TGTGCCAGCAGCTCACGGGGGGTCAACACCGGGGAGCTGTTTTTT.

There are a few counts of this clonotype. V gene TRBV29-1 combines with J gene TRBJ2-3; 8 nucleotides agree with TRBD1. The J segment lost 3 bases and the V segment lost 5 bases, leaving 4 bases of the junction unmatched. CDR3 size: 13 residues. The germline gives CDR1 SQVTM, CDR2 ANQGSEA. The CDR3: CSVMTGETDTQYF. The CDR3 DNA is TGCAGCGTTATGACAGGGGAGACAGATACGCAGTATTTT.

V usage is TRBV24-1 and J usage is TRBJ1-2; D may be TRBD1 (5 bases). V was trimmed by 4 bases and J by 3 bases, leaving 11 bases between them. The CDR3 has 14 amino acids. CDR1 KGHDR and CDR2 SFDVKD come from the germline V gene. The CDR3 coding sequence is TGTGCCACCAGTGACGACGACAGCCACTATGGCTACACCTTC. Its protein is CATSDDDSHYGYTF.

This clonotype appeared a few times. CDR3 residues: CSGTGQGNTEAFF. CDR3 DNA: TGCAGCGGCACGGGACAGGGGAACACTGAAGCTTTCTTT. V is TRBV29-1 and J is TRBJ1-1; 9 bases align to TRBD1. This CDR3 contains 13 residues. Germline trimming cut 7 bases from V and 1 base from J; bases unmatched to any gene: 4. The germline CDR1 and CDR2 sequences are SQVTM and ANQGSEA.

This chain uses TRBV5-6 with TRBJ2-7; D remains unclear. The CDR3 spans 15 residues. Germline values: CDR1 SGHDT, CDR2 YYEEEE. The V end lost 6 bases, the J end lost 1 base, and 17 bases lay between the germline ends. The CDR3 sequence is CASIHWTARSYEQYF. CDR3 sequence (DNA): TGTGCCAGCATCCACTGGACCGCCCGTTCCTACGAGCAGTACTTC.

The chain recombines TRBV7-2 with TRBJ1-1; no clear D. Trimming removed 1 base at V and 0 bases at J, with 12 bases between. The length of the CDR3 is 16 residues. CDR1 is SGHTA and CDR2 is FQGNSA in the germline V gene. CDR3 residues: CASSLVSAAMNTEAFF. For the CDR3, the DNA is TGTGCCAGCAGCTTAGTAAGTGCGGCCATGAACACTGAAGCTTTCTTT.

This clonotype has a count of ten or more. V gene TRBV19 combines with J gene TRBJ1-1, with a weak D call TRBD1 (5 bases). The CDR3 has 13 amino acids. Germline lookup yields CDR1 LNHDA and CDR2 SQIVND (reference sequence). V shed 2 bases and J shed 5 bases, with 9 bases lying between them. CDR3 DNA sequence: TGTGCCAGTAGTATACAGGGAGTGACTGAAGCTTTCTTT. Protein: CASSIQGVTEAFF.

A few counts support this clonotype. The chain carries TRBV6-5 and TRBJ2-2; the match to TRBD1 covers 8 bases. Germline V lookup: CDR1 MNHEY, CDR2 SVGAGI. This CDR3 has 15 residues. The ends lost 5 bases at V and 5 bases at J; junction bases unmatched: 7. The CDR3 region has the DNA TGTGCCAGCAGTGAACGGACAGGGCGGACCGGGGAGCTGTTTTTT. Translation gives CASSERTGRTGELFF.